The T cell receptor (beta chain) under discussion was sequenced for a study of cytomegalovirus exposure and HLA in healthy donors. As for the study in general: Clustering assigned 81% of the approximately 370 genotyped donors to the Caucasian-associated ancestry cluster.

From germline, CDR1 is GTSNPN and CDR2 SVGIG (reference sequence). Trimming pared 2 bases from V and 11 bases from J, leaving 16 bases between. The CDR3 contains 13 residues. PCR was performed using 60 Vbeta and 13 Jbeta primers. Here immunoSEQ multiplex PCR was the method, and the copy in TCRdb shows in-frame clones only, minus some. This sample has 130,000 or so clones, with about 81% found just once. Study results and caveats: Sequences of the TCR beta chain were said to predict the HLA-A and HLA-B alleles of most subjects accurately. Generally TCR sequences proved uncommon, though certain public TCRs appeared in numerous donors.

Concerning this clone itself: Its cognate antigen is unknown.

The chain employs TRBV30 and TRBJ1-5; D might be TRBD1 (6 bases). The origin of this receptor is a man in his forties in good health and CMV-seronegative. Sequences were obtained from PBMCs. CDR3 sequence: CAWSPSRGATQHF. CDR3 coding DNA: TGTGCCTGGAGTCCCTCCCGGGGGGCAACCCAGCATTTT.